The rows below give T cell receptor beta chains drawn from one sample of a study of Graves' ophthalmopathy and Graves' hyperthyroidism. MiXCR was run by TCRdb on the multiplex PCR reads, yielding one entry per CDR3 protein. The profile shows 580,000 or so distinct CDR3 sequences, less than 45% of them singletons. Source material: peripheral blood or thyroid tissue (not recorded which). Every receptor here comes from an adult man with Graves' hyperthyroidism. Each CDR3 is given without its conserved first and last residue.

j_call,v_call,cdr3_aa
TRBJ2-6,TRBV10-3,ASSRGGVQGSGANVLT
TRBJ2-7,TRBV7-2,ASSLLGGGVASYEQY
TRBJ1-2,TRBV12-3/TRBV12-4,ASIRAGGYT
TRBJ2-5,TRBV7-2,ASSSDLDRDNQPQY
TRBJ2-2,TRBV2,ASSELAGGVGELL
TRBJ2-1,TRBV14,ASSLTGGSYNEQF
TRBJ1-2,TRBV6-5,ASREGDVDYGYT
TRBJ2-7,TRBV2,ASSPQRQDSPYEQY
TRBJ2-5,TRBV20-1,SAGDRAAQETQY
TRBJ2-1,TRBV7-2,ASSSAGRGEQF
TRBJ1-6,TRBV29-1,SVRTTYSSPLH
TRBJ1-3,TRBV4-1,ASSQVGRIVGNTIY
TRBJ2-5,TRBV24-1,ATSDSTRETQY
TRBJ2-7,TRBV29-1,SVDPTSDEQY
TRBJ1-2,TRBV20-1,SATGDRNSYGYT
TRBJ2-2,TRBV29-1,SVGLAGAGELF
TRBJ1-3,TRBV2,ASSLTTVSGNTIY
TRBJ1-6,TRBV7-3,ASSRTGADGSPLH
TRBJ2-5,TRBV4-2,ASSQTSGVRETQY
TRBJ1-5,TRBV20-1,SARGQETQH
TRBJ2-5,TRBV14,ASSPGLAGANEQY
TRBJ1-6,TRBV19,ASNPSGMPNSPLH